The rows below give T cell receptor beta chains drawn from one sample of a study of T cell changes during pregnancy in multiple sclerosis. Repertoires were generated with immunoSEQ multiplex PCR, while TCRdb's copy carries only in-frame clones and drops some. The repertoire holds tens of thousands of clones, with roughly 94% as singletons. The source was peripheral blood, collected in the second trimester of pregnancy. All receptors come from a female donor in good health, enrolled as a control in a pregnancy study. Both conserved end residues are part of each CDR3. D genes are given only for firm matches. Not all rows give a size; the values are once, few, many and, for expanded clones, a class.

v_call,j_call,d_call,clone_size,cdr3_nt,cdr3_aa
TRBV30,TRBJ1-5,TRBD1,NA,TGTGCCTGGAACCGGGACAGGGGTAATCAGCCCCAGCATTTT,CAWNRDRGNQPQHF
TRBV6-5,TRBJ1-1,TRBD1,NA,TGTGCCAGCAGTTACGAGGGGGCTCGCGCAGCTTTCTTT,CASSYEGARAAFF
TRBV28,TRBJ2-1,NA,NA,TGTGCCAGCAGTTTATGGGACAGATACAATGAGCAGTTCTTC,CASSLWDRYNEQFF
TRBV14,TRBJ2-2,NA,NA,TGTGCCAGCAGCCAAGTTACCGGGAGTAGCACCGGGGAGCTGTTTTTT,CASSQVTGSSTGELFF
TRBV6-5,TRBJ1-6,NA,NA,TGTGCCAGCACTCAATGGGGGGACGGCCATAACCTCCACTTT,CASTQWGDGHNLHF
TRBV6-5,TRBJ1-3,TRBD1,NA,TGTGCCAGCAGGCCCACAGGGGCAGCTGGAAACACCATATATTTT,CASRPTGAAGNTIYF
TRBV29-1,TRBJ1-1,TRBD1,once,TGCAGCGGAGACAGGGGGGGGACTGAAGCTTTCTTT,CSGDRGGTEAFF
TRBV29-1,TRBJ2-7,NA,NA,TGCAGCGTCGCACAGGGTTTCAACTACGAGCAGTACTTC,CSVAQGFNYEQYF
TRBV4-1,TRBJ2-1,TRBD2,NA,TGCGCCAGCAGCCAAGATATCGCTAGCGGGTACAATGAGCAGTTCTTC,CASSQDIASGYNEQFF
TRBV28,TRBJ2-5,NA,NA,TGTGCCAGCAGCCGAGGACAGAAAGAGACCCAGTACTTC,CASSRGQKETQYF
TRBV5-1,TRBJ2-3,NA,NA,TGCGCCAGCAGCCGAAGGAGGGGGGGAGATACTAGCACAGATACGCAGTATTTT,CASSRRRGGDTSTDTQYF
TRBV2,TRBJ2-7,NA,NA,TGTGCCAGCAGTGAAAGGAGGTACGAGCAGTACTTC,CASSERRYEQYF
TRBV28,TRBJ2-7,TRBD1,NA,TGTGCCAGCAGTTCTATAACAGGGGGACACCACTACGAGCAGTACTTC,CASSSITGGHHYEQYF
TRBV7-8,TRBJ2-1,TRBD2,NA,TGTGCCAGCAGCTTAGGATTAGCGGGACACAATGAGCAGTTCTTC,CASSLGLAGHNEQFF
TRBV27,TRBJ1-2,TRBD1,NA,TGTGCCAGCAAACTACAGGGGAGAGAGGGCTACACCTTC,CASKLQGREGYTF
TRBV4-2,TRBJ2-7,NA,NA,TGTGCCAGCAGCCAAAACCCCTGGGACACATACTACGAGCAGTACTTC,CASSQNPWDTYYEQYF
TRBV7-9,TRBJ1-2,NA,NA,TGTGCCAGCAGTTTAGCACGAGGAGCAAACTATGGCTACACCTTC,CASSLARGANYGYTF
TRBV4-1,TRBJ2-2,NA,NA,TGCGCCAGCAGCCCACGGGGGACAGCGAACACCGGGGAGCTGTTTTTT,CASSPRGTANTGELFF
TRBV7-2,TRBJ2-7,NA,NA,TGTGCCAGCAGCTTAGCCGCCGGGAGAGGAGAGCAGTACTTC,CASSLAAGRGEQYF
TRBV15,TRBJ2-2,NA,NA,TGTGCCACCAGCAGAGATGGGGGGATAGCGAACACCGGGGAGCTGTTTTTT,CATSRDGGIANTGELFF
TRBV6-6,TRBJ1-2,NA,NA,TGTGCCAGCAGTTACGCCCAGGGCATCTATGGCTACACCTTC,CASSYAQGIYGYTF
TRBV5-1,TRBJ2-3,TRBD2,NA,TGCGCCAGCAGCTTGAAGGATAGCGGGAGTTTCTCAGATACGCAGTATTTT,CASSLKDSGSFSDTQYF
TRBV4-1,TRBJ1-1,NA,few,TGCGCCAGCAGCCCACGTGAGGGGAACACTGAAGCTTTCTTT,CASSPREGNTEAFF
TRBV27,TRBJ2-5,NA,once,TGTGCCAGCAGTTTATGGGGACTCCAAGAGACCCAGTACTTC,CASSLWGLQETQYF
TRBV2,TRBJ1-1,NA,few,TGTGCCAGCACCAAACAGGGTGTGAACACTGAAGCTTTCTTT,CASTKQGVNTEAFF
TRBV5-6,TRBJ2-1,NA,NA,TGTGCCAGCAGCCCCGTGGCTCCGCTGGATGAGCAGTTCTTC,CASSPVAPLDEQFF
TRBV11-2,TRBJ1-1,NA,NA,TGTGCCAGCAGCGGATACCAGGGTAGCACTGAAGCTTTCTTT,CASSGYQGSTEAFF
TRBV11-2,TRBJ2-7,TRBD2,NA,TGTGCCAGCAGCTTACTATCCCCTAGCGGTTCTTCCTACGAGCAGTACTTC,CASSLLSPSGSSYEQYF
TRBV4-2,TRBJ2-7,TRBD2,NA,TGTGCCAGCAGCCAAGAAGGCCTAGCGGGACGGAACGAGCAGTACTTC,CASSQEGLAGRNEQYF
TRBV18,TRBJ2-7,NA,NA,TGTGCCAGCTCACCACCCGAACGAGTTTACGAGCAGTACTTC,CASSPPERVYEQYF
TRBV6-6,TRBJ2-7,TRBD2,NA,TGTGCCAGCAGGCTAAGCGTAGTAGCGGGCTACGAGCAGTACTTC,CASRLSVVAGYEQYF
TRBV9,TRBJ2-1,TRBD2,once,TGTGCCAGCAGCCCCGGGGAAGGGGGTCGTCTAGCGGGAGTCTTCAGCTCCTACAATGAGCAGTTCTTC,CASSPGEGGRLAGVFSSYNEQFF
TRBV7-2,TRBJ1-4,TRBD1,NA,TGTGCCAGCAGCCTGACAGGGGGCGGGGAAAAACTGTTTTTT,CASSLTGGGEKLFF
TRBV4-1,TRBJ2-6,NA,NA,TGCGCCAGCAGCCCCAGGGGATCTGGGGCCAACGTCCTGACTTTC,CASSPRGSGANVLTF
TRBV28,TRBJ2-5,TRBD2,NA,TGTGCCAGCGTTACGAGCGGGAGTGAGACCCAGTACTTC,CASVTSGSETQYF
TRBV6-1,TRBJ1-2,NA,NA,TGTGCCAGCAGTGGCAGGTTGGCTGGCTATGGCTACACCTTC,CASSGRLAGYGYTF
TRBV2,TRBJ2-3,NA,NA,TGTGCCAGCGACTCTAGCACAGATACGCAGTATTTT,CASDSSTDTQYF
TRBV21-1,TRBJ2-7,NA,NA,TGTGCCAGCAGCCTGGGGCGGCTTGCCTCCTACGAGCAGTACTTC,CASSLGRLASYEQYF
TRBV4-1,TRBJ1-4,NA,NA,TGCGCCAGCAGCCAAGTGCTGGAGGTATTCACTAATGAAAAACTGTTTTTT,CASSQVLEVFTNEKLFF
TRBV7-9,TRBJ2-3,TRBD2,NA,TGTGCCAGCAGCTCCCGGACTAGCGGAGGGGGAGATACGCAGTATTTT,CASSSRTSGGGDTQYF
TRBV19,TRBJ2-7,TRBD2,NA,TGTGCCAGTAGTAATAGGACTAGCGGGGTCTACGAGCAGTACTTC,CASSNRTSGVYEQYF
TRBV9,TRBJ2-3,NA,NA,TGTGCCAGCAGCGTAGCGGGGGGCGCCGGTACGCAGTATTTT,CASSVAGGAGTQYF
TRBV4-1,TRBJ1-2,NA,NA,TGCGCCAGCAGCCAAGGGGCTGGTTATGGCTACACCTTC,CASSQGAGYGYTF
TRBV7-2,TRBJ2-7,NA,NA,TGTGCCAGCAGACCCACGTGGGGAGCCTCCTACGAGCAGTACTTC,CASRPTWGASYEQYF
TRBV6-1,TRBJ2-7,NA,once,TGTGCCAGCGGACAGTGGGTCAGCTACGAGCAGTACTTC,CASGQWVSYEQYF
TRBV4-1,TRBJ1-2,TRBD1,NA,TGCGCCAGCAGCCAAGGGCATTTGACAGGGGGCCTGGGCTACACCTTC,CASSQGHLTGGLGYTF
TRBV25-1,TRBJ1-1,TRBD1,NA,TGTGCCACCGCTTGGGGACAGGGGACGAACACTGAAGCTTTCTTT,CATAWGQGTNTEAFF
TRBV28,TRBJ1-5,NA,NA,TGTGCCAGCAATTACTACGGGGGGTATAGCAATCAGCCCCAGCATTTT,CASNYYGGYSNQPQHF